This T cell receptor (beta chain) was retrieved from a study of T cells in Graves' hyperthyroidism and ophthalmopathy. Study in general: It was at initial diagnosis, before any treatment, that peripheral blood was collected.

This clonotype turned up a few times. Antigen: not known. Enrolled ophthalmopathy patients presented with a Clinical Activity Score of at least 3, a NOSPECS grade of at least 4, and disease duration under 3 months. Amplification of TCR beta CDR3 regions used RNA as the template. TCR CDR3 regions were first amplified by RT-PCR with HTBI primers. TCRdb used MiXCR to reprocess the multiplex PCR reads, holding one entry per CDR3 protein. The top ten hold approximately 30% of the sample, which has more than 500,000 distinct CDR3 sequences, 15% to 20% seen once. Study outcomes and limitations: Also found in blood were most expanded thyroid clonotypes above 0.001. Ophthalmopathy, which appeared later, was predicted by the model a median 6.5 months before onset.

The TCR originated in a woman aged 25 to 39 with Graves' ophthalmopathy. The sample comprised blood.

The CDR3 reads CASIGTDVMKPTMNTEAFF. The CDR3 nucleotides are TGTGCCAGTATCGGGACAGACGTTATGAAACCAACTATGAACACTGAAGCTTTCTTT. This chain links TRBV19 with TRBJ1-1, with 7 positions matching TRBD1. The CDR3 sequence is 19 residues long. Germline CDR1 is LNHDA and CDR2 is SQIVND (reference sequence). V dropped 7 bases and J dropped 0; count of bases not matched to a gene: 20.